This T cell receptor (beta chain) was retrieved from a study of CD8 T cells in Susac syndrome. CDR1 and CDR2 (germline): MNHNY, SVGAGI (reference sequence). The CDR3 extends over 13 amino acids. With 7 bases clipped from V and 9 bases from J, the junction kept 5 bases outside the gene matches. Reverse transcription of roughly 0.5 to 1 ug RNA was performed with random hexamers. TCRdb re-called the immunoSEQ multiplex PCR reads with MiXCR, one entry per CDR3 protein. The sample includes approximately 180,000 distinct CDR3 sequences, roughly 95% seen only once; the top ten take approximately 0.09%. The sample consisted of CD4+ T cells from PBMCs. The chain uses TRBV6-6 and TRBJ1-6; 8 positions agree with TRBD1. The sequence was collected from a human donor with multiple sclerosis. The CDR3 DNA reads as TGTGCCAGCATTGACAGGGGCGGTTCACCCCTCCACTTT. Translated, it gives CASIDRGGSPLHF.